What follows are 31 T cell receptor beta chains derived from one specimen sequenced in a study of shared clonotypes between healthy human individuals. CD45RO-negative, CCR7-selected cells formed the naive CD8 fraction, which excluded terminally differentiated effector memory CD45RA+ cells. The data were produced by immunoSEQ multiplex PCR, yet TCRdb's version contains in-frame clones alone and is incomplete. This sample has nearly 600,000 clones, with roughly 96% found just once. The specimen was naive CD8+ T cells sorted from blood. These receptors were collected from a woman aged 25 to 39 in good health.

V usage is TRBV5-8 and J usage is TRBJ2-1; D unresolved. Germline assignment: CDR1 SGHTS and CDR2 YDEGEE. This CDR3 has 16 residues. V lost 2 bases, J lost 9 bases, and 21 bases lay in between. CDR3 in DNA: TGTGCCAGCAGCTTTAGTGAGGATCGGATCTCCAGTGAGCAGTTCTTC. Translation gives CASSFSEDRISSEQFF.

The chain has TRBV4-2 and TRBJ2-3, with D perhaps TRBD2 (6 bases). From germline, CDR1 is LGHNA and CDR2 YNFKEQ. There are 16 residues in the CDR3. Trimming left V 4 bases short and J 2 bases short, with 16 bases between. The CDR3 reads CASSRRDSGITDTQYF. The CDR3 DNA follows: TGTGCCAGCAGCCGCCGGGACTCCGGAATCACAGATACGCAGTATTTT.

The rearrangement uses TRBV9 and TRBJ2-7; 7 bases align to TRBD2. J lost 5 bases, V lost 3 bases, and 5 bases had no gene match. The CDR3 covers 13 residues. The V gene's germline CDR1 is SGDLS and CDR2 YYNGEE. In nucleotides, the CDR3 is TGTGCCAGCAGCGGCGGGGACTACCACGAGCAGTACTTC. Its protein is CASSGGDYHEQYF.

The chain uses TRBV10-1 and TRBJ2-1, with D perhaps TRBD1 or TRBD2 (5 bases each). Germline CDR1 is WNHNN and CDR2 is SYGVQD (reference sequence). This CDR3 has 17 amino acids. The ends were cut back, 3 bases at V and 0 bases at J, with 15 bases in the middle. The DNA for the CDR3 is TGCGCCAGCAGTGATGGGTTTGGGGGAGCCTCCTACAATGAGCAGTTCTTC. Translating gives CASSDGFGGASYNEQFF.

V and J are TRBV25-1 and TRBJ2-3, with D unresolved. Germline CDR1 reads MGHDK; CDR2 reads SYGVNS. V lost 5 bases to trimming and J lost 2 bases, with 8 bases between them. The CDR3 runs to 13 residues. The CDR3 is CASSYTDTDTQYF. As DNA, the CDR3 is TGTGCCAGCAGTTATACAGACACAGATACGCAGTATTTT. Based on the CDR3 plus reference TRBV25-1 and TRBJ2-3, the full variable domain is EADIYQTPRYLVIGTGKKITLECSQTMGHDKMYWYQQDPGMELHLIHYSYGVNSTEKGDLSSESTVSRIRTEHFPLTLESARPSHTSQYLCASSYTDTDTQYFGPGTRLTVL.

This sequence joins TRBV13 and TRBJ2-3; D gene ambiguous. Trimming pared 2 bases from V and 6 bases from J, leaving 9 bases between. CDR3 size: 13 residues. Germline CDR1 and CDR2: PRHDT and FYEKMQ (reference sequence). The CDR3 region is CASSLMNGDTQYF. The CDR3 region has the DNA TGTGCCAGCAGCTTAATGAACGGGGATACGCAGTATTTT. Supplemented by reference TRBV13 and TRBJ2-3, the full variable domain reads AAGVIQSPRHLIKEKRETATLKCYPIPRHDTVYWYQQGPGQDPQFLISFYEKMQSDKGSIPDRFSAQQFSDYHSELNMSSLELGDSALYFCASSLMNGDTQYFGPGTRLTVL.

The genes are TRBV7-9 and TRBJ2-7, with 7 bases aligning to TRBD2. CDR1 is SEHNR and CDR2 is FQNEAQ in the germline V gene (reference sequence). This CDR3 spans 15 amino acids. V was pared by 5 bases and J by 3 bases, with 10 bases of the junction left unmatched. For the CDR3, the DNA is TGTGCCAGCAGCCCCTCTAGCGGCATCCTCTACGAGCAGTACTTC. Translated: CASSPSSGILYEQYF. Full variable domain (missing parts from reference TRBV7-9 and TRBJ2-7): DTGVSQNPRHKITKRGQNVTFRCDPISEHNRLYWYRQTLGQGPEFLTYFQNEAQLEKSRLLSDRFSAERPKGSFSTLEIQRTEQGDSAMYLCASSPSSGILYEQYFGPGTRLTVT.

As concerns this clone: The identical CDR3 is also encoded by other nucleotide sequences in the sample. V is TRBV29-1 and J is TRBJ1-1; D is perhaps TRBD1 (5 bases). The CDR3 totals 12 residues. V was pared by 2 bases and J by 4 bases, with 8 bases between. Germline assignment: CDR1 SQVTM and CDR2 ANQGSEA. The CDR3 DNA is TGCAGCGTTGAACAGGGAGGCACTGAAGCTTTCTTT. Translation: CSVEQGGTEAFF.

The chain links TRBV11-3 to TRBJ1-5; weak D call: TRBD1 (5 bases). The CDR3 extends over 13 amino acids. Trimming removed 6 bases at V and 1 base at J, with 7 bases between. Germline loops: CDR1 SGHNT, CDR2 YENEEA. The CDR3 DNA sequence: TGTGCCAGCAGACAGGACAGCAATCAGCCCCAGCATTTT. Protein product: CASRQDSNQPQHF.

CDR3 sequence (DNA): TGTGCCAGCAGTGCAGGCAGGGCCTACGAGCAGTACTTC. Translation gives CASSAGRAYEQYF. The rearrangement uses TRBV2 and TRBJ2-7, with D possibly being TRBD1 (5 bases). Trimming shortened V by 4 bases and J by 2 bases, and 9 bases separated the two germline ends. This CDR3 spans 13 amino acids. CDR1 is SNHLY and CDR2 is FYNNEI in the germline V gene.

This chain links TRBV19 with TRBJ2-7; TRBD2 might be the D (6 bases). CDR1 LNHDA and CDR2 SQIVND come from the germline V gene (reference sequence). Between the trimmed V and J ends, which lost 3 bases and 4 bases, there was a span of 13 bases. This CDR3 spans 14 amino acids. CDR3 loop: CASSIAGIGYEQYF. The CDR3 bases are TGTGCCAGTAGTATCGCGGGGATTGGATACGAGCAGTACTTC.

The chain uses TRBV14 and TRBJ2-4; D is possibly TRBD2 (6 bases). V lost 0 bases and J 1 base, leaving 10 bases between the germline ends. This CDR3 is built from 16 residues. Germline loops: CDR1 SGHDN, CDR2 FVKESK. The CDR3 loop is CASSQDRRGAKNIQYF. The CDR3 coding sequence is TGTGCCAGCAGCCAAGATAGGCGGGGCGCCAAAAACATTCAGTACTTC.

This chain links TRBV30 with TRBJ2-1; TRBD2 might be the D (6 bases). Germline CDR1 is GTSNPN and CDR2 is SVGIG (reference sequence). CDR3 length: 15 residues. V was cut by 7 bases and J by 6 bases, with 22 bases left in between. The CDR3 coding sequence is TGTGCCTCCATGGGGGGAGAATCCCCCTTCAATGAGCAGTTCTTC. This encodes CASMGGESPFNEQFF.

The genes are TRBV7-2 and TRBJ2-7; 7 nucleotides line up with TRBD2. Germline V CDR1 and CDR2: SGHTA, FQGNSA. This CDR3 has 16 residues. J lost 3 bases, V lost 5 bases, and 13 bases had no gene match. Here the CDR3 reads CASSPKWEGLGYEQYF. CDR3 bases: TGTGCCAGCAGCCCGAAGTGGGAGGGCCTTGGCTACGAGCAGTACTTC.

V usage is TRBV7-6 and J usage is TRBJ2-1; D gene uncertain. The CDR3 has 16 amino acids. Germline-derived CDR1 and CDR2 are SGHVS and FNYEAQ. Trimming removed 3 bases from V and 0 bases from J, with 12 bases in between. The CDR3 DNA sequence: TGTGCCAGCAGCTTCCCGGCCTGGAGCTCCTACAATGAGCAGTTCTTC. It specifies CASSFPAWSSYNEQFF.

This clone was seen a single time. The V call is TRBV7-2, the J call TRBJ2-7, with 9 bases identical to TRBD2. Unmatched junction bases numbered 8, after V lost 2 bases and J lost 3 bases. This CDR3 comprises 16 residues. Per germline, CDR1 SGHTA and CDR2 FQGNSA. The DNA for the CDR3 is TGTGCCAGCAGCTTACTGGCTAGCGGGGCCCTCTACGAGCAGTACTTC. It specifies CASSLLASGALYEQYF. The complete variable domain, with remaining parts taken from reference TRBV7-2 and TRBJ2-7, reads GAGVSQSPSNKVTEKGKDVELRCDPISGHTALYWYRQSLGQGLEFLIYFQGNSAPDKSGLPSDRFSAERTGGSVSTLTIQRTQQEDSAVYLCASSLLASGALYEQYFGPGTRLTVT.

This sequence joins TRBV28 and TRBJ2-5; TRBD1 agrees at 8 bases. The J call may be faulty, since TRBJ2-7 better matches the DNA end. The V gene's germline CDR1 is MDHEN and CDR2 SYDVKM. The CDR3 has 16 amino acids. The CDR3 is CASSLWQTGASYEQYF. DNA of the CDR3: TGTGCCAGCAGTTTATGGCAGACAGGGGCGTCCTACGAGCAGTACTTC.

The chain has TRBV5-4 and TRBJ2-5; D call uncertain. CDR1 SGHNT and CDR2 YYREEE come from the germline V gene (reference sequence). The CDR3 is made up of 13 amino acids. V was trimmed by 2 bases and J by 3 bases, leaving 8 bases between them. For the CDR3, the DNA is TGTGCCAGCAGCTTTGCCGAAAAAGAGACCCAGTACTTC. Protein sequence: CASSFAEKETQYF.

In its sample, this clone was seen once. The chain links TRBV28 to TRBJ1-5, with D maybe TRBD1 (6 bases). Per germline, CDR1 MDHEN and CDR2 SYDVKM. Between the trimmed V and J ends, which lost 6 bases and 4 bases, there was a span of 13 bases. The CDR3 sequence is 14 residues long. The CDR3 here is CASRGDIRNQPQHF. CDR3 in DNA: TGTGCCAGCAGGGGGGACATCAGGAATCAGCCCCAGCATTTT.

The chain has TRBV27 and TRBJ1-2; 7 bases agree with TRBD1. Germline V gives CDR1 MNHEY, CDR2 SMNVEV (reference sequence). The CDR3 spans 15 residues. V dropped 6 bases and J dropped 1; count of bases not matched to a gene: 8. CDR3 DNA: TGTGCCAGCAGCCCGGGACAGCATAATAACTATGGCTACACCTTC. It is translated as CASSPGQHNNYGYTF.

Only one count was recorded for this clone. CDR3 DNA: TGTGCCAGCAGTTTATGGGGCTACCGACAGGGTGCAGATACGCAGTATTTT. It translates to CASSLWGYRQGADTQYF. V usage is TRBV28 and J usage is TRBJ2-3; TRBD1 matches at 7 bases. Looked up from germline, CDR1 is MDHEN and CDR2 is SYDVKM. This CDR3 contains 17 residues. The ends lost 0 bases at V and 4 bases at J; junction bases unmatched: 10. The variable domain in full, completed from reference TRBV28 and TRBJ2-3, reads DVKVTQSSRYLVKRTGEKVFLECVQDMDHENMFWYRQDPGLGLRLIYFSYDVKMKEKGDIPEGYSVSREKKERFSLILESASTNQTSMYLCASSLWGYRQGADTQYFGPGTRLTVL.

This chain uses TRBV7-8 with TRBJ2-2; TRBD1 agrees at 7 bases. Germline values: CDR1 SGHVS, CDR2 FQNEAQ. This CDR3 is built from 16 residues. The J segment lost 1 base and the V segment lost 7 bases, leaving 9 bases of the junction unmatched. The CDR3 sequence: CASIAPWTGNTGELFF. In DNA form, the CDR3 reads TGTGCCAGCATTGCCCCCTGGACAGGGAACACCGGGGAGCTGTTTTTT.

Remarks on this clone: The sample has other DNA sequences that encode this CDR3 too. The CDR3 loop is CASSMGQGPSYEQYF. Here the CDR3 DNA reads TGTGCCAGTAGTATGGGACAGGGACCCTCCTACGAGCAGTACTTC. The V call is TRBV19, the J call TRBJ2-7, with 9 bases identical to TRBD1. The CDR3 is made up of 15 amino acids. Germline CDR1 reads LNHDA; CDR2 reads SQIVND (reference sequence). The junction had 3 bases not matched to a gene; V was cut back by 3 bases and J by 0 bases.

J is TRBJ1-6 and V is TRBV27; possibly TRBD1 for D (6 bases). Per the germline V gene, CDR1 is MNHEY and CDR2 is SMNVEV (reference sequence). V gave up 6 bases and J gave up 7 bases, with 10 bases separating them. The CDR3 runs to 13 residues. The CDR3 nucleotides read TGTGCCAGCAGGGGGGGCGCGAATTCACCCCTCCACTTT. Encoded protein: CASRGGANSPLHF.

V and J are TRBV4-1 and TRBJ2-3; TRBD2 agrees at 8 bases. Germline V lookup: CDR1 MGHRA, CDR2 YSYEKL. V gave up 4 bases and J gave up 2 bases; unmatched junction bases: 11. The CDR3 contains 17 residues. This CDR3 is CASSPRASGYTTDTQYF. As DNA, the CDR3 is TGCGCCAGCAGCCCCCGGGCTAGCGGGTACACCACAGATACGCAGTATTTT.

This clone has only one observation. The chain has TRBV6-1 and TRBJ1-2, with D hard to call. This CDR3 is built from 11 residues. Trimming removed 7 bases at V and 4 bases at J, with 7 bases between. Germline CDR1 reads MNHNS; CDR2 reads SASEGT. The DNA for the CDR3 is TGTGCCAGCAATAGGCGCTATGGCTACACCTTC. Translated: CASNRRYGYTF.

The V and J genes are TRBV7-9 and TRBJ2-1; possible D gene TRBD1, 5 bases. This CDR3 contains 13 residues. Trimming stripped 7 bases from V and 7 bases from J, with 14 bases between. Per the germline V gene, CDR1 is SEHNR and CDR2 is FQNEAQ (reference sequence). The CDR3 DNA is TGTGCCAGCACCTCCGACAGAAGTAATGAGCAGTTCTTC. This translates into CASTSDRSNEQFF.

The rearrangement uses TRBV9 and TRBJ2-2; 7 nucleotides match TRBD2. The CDR3 loop spans 16 amino acids. Germline V gives CDR1 SGDLS, CDR2 YYNGEE. The V gene end was trimmed by 1 base and the J gene end by 6 bases; junction bases not matched to a gene: 9. CDR3 sequence (DNA): TGTGCCAGCAGCGTAAGAGTAGGACTAGAGGCCGGGGAGCTGTTTTTT. It yields the protein CASSVRVGLEAGELFF.

The chain recombines TRBV28 with TRBJ2-1; 13 bases fit TRBD2. CDR3 length: 17 amino acids. V dropped 4 bases and J dropped 8; count of bases not matched to a gene: 11. Germline V gene sequence: CDR1 MDHEN, CDR2 SYDVKM. CDR3 nucleotides: TGTGCCAGCAGTTCACCCCTCCCAGGACTAGCGGGAGATGAGCAGTTCTTC. It translates to CASSSPLPGLAGDEQFF.

For the CDR3, the DNA is TGCAGCGTTGGGGGCTCGACCCGGGGAGAAATAACCGGGGAGCTGTTTTTT. It specifies CSVGGSTRGEITGELFF. V usage is TRBV29-1 and J usage is TRBJ2-2, with D perhaps matching TRBD1 or TRBD2 (5 bases each). The CDR3 runs to 17 residues. The V gene's germline CDR1 is SQVTM and CDR2 ANQGSEA. The V end was cut by 4 bases, the J end by 5 bases, with 23 bases between.

This clone was detected once. The J gene is TRBJ2-7, the V gene TRBV27; D tentatively reads TRBD1 or TRBD2 (5 bases each). The CDR3 extends over 14 amino acids. The ends were cut back, 8 bases at V and 4 bases at J, with 18 bases in the middle. Germline values: CDR1 MNHEY, CDR2 SMNVEV (reference sequence). For the CDR3, the DNA is TGTGCCAGCGGGACCGGGCAGGGTGTGTACGAGCAGTACTTC. It specifies CASGTGQGVYEQYF.